Below, one TCR beta chain is given with its context. Its cognate antigen is unknown. TCRdb re-analysed the RT-PCR reads in MiXCR, keeping a single row per CDR3 protein. The repertoire consists of around 790,000 distinct CDR3 sequences, with around 20% occurring once and the leading ten covering roughly 10%. This sample stems from a study of response to subunit inactivated influenza vaccine. Study results and limitations: Each seasonal influenza vaccination recruits few new T cells, the authors suggested.

CDR3 length equals 17 residues. The V end lost 1 base, the J end lost 0 bases, and 13 bases lay between the germline ends. The germline V gene encodes CDR1 SGHDT and CDR2 YYEEEE. The TCR was taken from a middle-aged man who received an inactivated influenza vaccine. The chain couples TRBV5-6 to TRBJ1-4; weak D call: TRBD1 (5 bases). This sample comprised PBMCs from blood, obtained 4 to 6 days after vaccination. Here the CDR3 reads CASSLFGQKATNEKLFF. DNA for the CDR3: TGTGCCAGCAGCTTGTTCGGACAAAAGGCAACTAATGAAAAACTGTTTTTT.